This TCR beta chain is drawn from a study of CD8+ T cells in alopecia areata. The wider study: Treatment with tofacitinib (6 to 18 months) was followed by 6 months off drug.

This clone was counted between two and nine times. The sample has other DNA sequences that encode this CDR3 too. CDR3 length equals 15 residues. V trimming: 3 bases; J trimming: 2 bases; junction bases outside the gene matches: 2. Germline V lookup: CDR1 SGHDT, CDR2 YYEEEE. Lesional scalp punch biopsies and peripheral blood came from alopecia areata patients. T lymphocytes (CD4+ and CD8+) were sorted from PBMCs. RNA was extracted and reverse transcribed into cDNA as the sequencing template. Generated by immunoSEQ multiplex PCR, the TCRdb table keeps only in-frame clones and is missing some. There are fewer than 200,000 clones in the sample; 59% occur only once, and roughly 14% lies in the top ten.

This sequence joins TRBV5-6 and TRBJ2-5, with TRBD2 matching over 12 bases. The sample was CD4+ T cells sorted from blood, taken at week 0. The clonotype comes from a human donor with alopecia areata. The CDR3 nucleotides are TGTGCCAGCAGCTGGACTAGCGGGGTACAAGAGACCCAGTACTTC. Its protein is CASSWTSGVQETQYF.